These 28 T cell receptor beta chains were all obtained from the same sample, sequenced in a study of blood T cell repertoires in COVID-19. Only in-frame clones appear in the TCRdb table, and some are missing; sequencing was by immunoSEQ multiplex PCR. The sample carries hundreds of thousands of clones, about nine tenths recorded once. The sequenced sample consisted of peripheral blood. These receptors came from a woman younger than 45 with COVID-19, enrolled during active disease.

This clone was detected a few times. The V and J genes are TRBV7-9 and TRBJ2-7; no firm D call. Between the trimmed V and J ends, which lost 4 bases and 3 bases, there was a span of 7 bases. This CDR3 contains 12 residues. From germline, CDR1 is SEHNR and CDR2 FQNEAQ (reference sequence). The CDR3 region is CASSSEHYEQYF. The CDR3 DNA follows: TGTGCCAGCAGCTCAGAACACTACGAGCAGTACTTC.

The CDR3 sequence: CASSPEPTVPGYTF. CDR3 nucleotides: TGCGCCAGCAGCCCCGAGCCGACAGTGCCCGGCTACACCTTC. The chain uses TRBV5-1 and TRBJ1-2, with TRBD1 as a possible D gene (5 bases). V was pared by 4 bases and J by 8 bases, with 18 bases between. Germline assignment: CDR1 SGHRS and CDR2 YFSETQ. CDR3 size: 14 residues.

The rearrangement joins TRBV7-2 to TRBJ1-2, with D hard to call. Trimming took off 1 base at V and 2 bases at J, with 8 bases between the two ends. The CDR3 runs to 14 residues. Per the germline V gene, CDR1 is SGHTA and CDR2 is FQGNSA. CDR3 protein: CASSLGAENYGYTF. CDR3 in DNA: TGTGCCAGCAGCTTAGGAGCGGAGAACTATGGCTACACCTTC.

This clone was seen just once. The V call is TRBV7-9, the J call TRBJ1-2, with unresolved D. Germline V CDR1 and CDR2: SEHNR, FQNEAQ (reference sequence). There are 13 residues in the CDR3. V was cut by 5 bases and J by 5 bases, with 12 bases left in between. The CDR3 loop is CASSPASAYGYTF. CDR3 nucleotide sequence: TGTGCCAGCAGCCCCGCGAGTGCTTATGGCTACACCTTC.

The sample holds a few counts of this clone. The rearrangement uses TRBV9 and TRBJ1-4; unclear D gene. The germline V gene encodes CDR1 SGDLS and CDR2 YYNGEE. This CDR3 has 17 amino acids. V was shortened by 3 bases and J by 0 bases, with 15 bases between the two germline ends. CDR3 sequence: CASSGPGVGATNEKLFF. CDR3 sequence (DNA): TGTGCCAGCAGCGGACCCGGGGTTGGGGCAACTAATGAAAAACTGTTTTTT.

This rearrangement joins TRBV4-1 to TRBJ2-7, with 8 bases matching TRBD1. The CDR3 has 18 residues. V lost 6 bases and J lost 1; bases outside the gene matches: 17. In germline, CDR1 is MGHRA, CDR2 YSYEKL. The CDR3 DNA reads as TGCGCCAGCAGGGGTGAGGGTCTTCGGACAGGGATTTCCTACGAGCAGTACTTC. Its translation: CASRGEGLRTGISYEQYF.

The V gene is TRBV7-6, the J gene TRBJ2-1, with TRBD2 identical over 11 bases. V lost 2 bases, J lost 8 bases, and 5 bases stayed unmatched. Germline V gene sequence: CDR1 SGHVS, CDR2 FNYEAQ. This CDR3 has 15 amino acids. This CDR3 is CASSLLAGGMDEQFF. As DNA, the CDR3 is TGTGCCAGCAGCTTATTAGCGGGAGGGATGGATGAGCAGTTCTTC.

The chain couples TRBV2 to TRBJ2-5; 7 positions agree with TRBD1. Germline CDR1 SNHLY, CDR2 FYNNEI. The J segment lost 5 bases and the V segment lost 8 bases, leaving 8 bases of the junction unmatched. The CDR3 totals 13 residues. The CDR3 is CASSSTGWETQYF. CDR3 sequence (DNA): TGTGCCAGCTCCTCGACAGGGTGGGAGACCCAGTACTTC.

The chain combines TRBV6-5 with TRBJ2-7, with 10 nucleotides matching TRBD1. Unmatched junction bases numbered 7, after V lost 8 bases and J lost 3 bases. Germline CDR1 reads MNHEY; CDR2 reads SVGAGI. The CDR3 is 14 amino acids. The CDR3 region has the DNA TGTGCCAGCGCCCGGGACAGGGGCGTCTACGAGCAGTACTTC. Protein sequence: CASARDRGVYEQYF.

V gene TRBV24-1 combines with J gene TRBJ2-7, with TRBD1 identical over 9 bases. CDR3 length: 16 amino acids. With V trimmed by 2 bases and J by 5 bases, 9 bases remained unmatched. Germline lookup yields CDR1 KGHDR and CDR2 SFDVKD. Written as DNA, the CDR3 is TGTGCCACCAGTGATTCAGGGGGGGACAGGGCCAACGAGCAGTACTTC. This translates into CATSDSGGDRANEQYF.

The chain joins TRBV3-1 (or the pseudogene TRBV3-2) to TRBJ1-5; D remains unclear. The CDR3 covers 14 residues. Germline assignment: CDR1 LGHDT and CDR2 YNNKEL (reference sequence). V lost 1 base and J 6 bases, leaving 10 bases between the germline ends. CDR3 DNA sequence: TGTGCCAGCAGCCAAGCGGGGTGGGGTCAGCCCCAGCATTTT. Its translation: CASSQAGWGQPQHF.

V and J are TRBV6-5 and TRBJ1-3; TRBD1 aligns across 7 bases. V lost 8 bases and J lost 2; bases outside the gene matches: 6. Germline CDR1 reads MNHEY; CDR2 reads SVGAGI. This CDR3 spans 14 amino acids. CDR3 sequence (DNA): TGTGCCAGCGCCGTAGACAGGGCTGGAAACACCATATATTTT. It yields the protein CASAVDRAGNTIYF.

The chain employs TRBV5-1 and TRBJ2-7, with a tentative D call TRBD2 (6 bases). The germline V gene has CDR1 SGHRS and CDR2 YFSETQ. Trimming stripped 2 bases from V and 6 bases from J, with 18 bases between. This CDR3 has 15 amino acids. Written as DNA, the CDR3 is TGCGCCAGCAGCTTTTATCCGGGAGTGGCGGGCGAGCAGTACTTC. Translation gives CASSFYPGVAGEQYF.

CDR3 region: CASRASGNPYEQYF. DNA for the CDR3: TGCGCCAGCAGAGCTAGCGGTAACCCCTACGAGCAGTACTTC. This chain uses TRBV5-1 with TRBJ2-7; 7 bases are shared with TRBD2. V shed 5 bases, J shed 2 bases, and the junction held 7 bases outside the gene matches. The CDR3 is 14 amino acids. Looked up from germline, CDR1 is SGHRS and CDR2 is YFSETQ.

This chain uses TRBV27 with TRBJ1-6, with 9 bases lining up with TRBD1. The germline V gene has CDR1 MNHEY and CDR2 SMNVEV (reference sequence). J was trimmed by 6 bases and V by 7 bases; bases with no gene match: 10. The CDR3 runs 16 residues. CDR3 residues: CASTALQGALNSPLHF. In nucleotides, the CDR3 is TGTGCCAGCACCGCGCTACAGGGGGCCCTTAATTCACCCCTCCACTTT.

The chain joins TRBV28 to TRBJ2-3, with 9 bases fitting TRBD1. The CDR3 is 13 residues long. Germline V gene sequence: CDR1 MDHEN, CDR2 SYDVKM. Germline trimming cut 8 bases from V and 5 bases from J; bases unmatched to any gene: 5. CDR3 protein: CASEQTGGDTQYF. The DNA of the CDR3 is TGTGCCAGCGAGCAGACAGGGGGAGATACGCAGTATTTT.

CDR3 sequence reads: CASSPPGVGNQPQHF. As DNA, the CDR3 is TGTGCCAGCAGCCCCCCAGGGGTTGGCAATCAGCCCCAGCATTTT. This rearrangement joins TRBV2 to TRBJ1-5; D perhaps matches TRBD1 (6 bases). The CDR3 is 15 amino acids. Trimming shortened V by 6 bases and J by 2 bases, and 14 bases separated the two germline ends. Germline V CDR1 and CDR2: SNHLY, FYNNEI.

This clone occurred a few times. The rearrangement uses TRBV7-3 and TRBJ2-2; a possible D gene is TRBD2 (6 bases). V lost 0 bases, J lost 5 bases, and 13 bases lay in between. Germline V gene sequence: CDR1 SGHTA, CDR2 FQGTGA. The CDR3 runs 16 residues. The CDR3 DNA follows: TGTGCCAGCAGCTTAACTGGCGGGAAGGTAACCGGGGAGCTGTTTTTT. Protein product: CASSLTGGKVTGELFF.

This clone was seen a single time. This sequence joins TRBV19 and TRBJ1-3; the D is unclear. The V gene lost 7 bases and the J gene lost 0 bases, with 13 bases spanning the gap. CDR3 length equals 15 residues. Per the germline V gene, CDR1 is LNHDA and CDR2 is SQIVND (reference sequence). The CDR3 region has the DNA TGTGCCAGTACCCCCGGGTCCCCCTCTGGAAACACCATATATTTT. Amino acid sequence: CASTPGSPSGNTIYF.

V and J are TRBV4-3 and TRBJ1-1; D is uncertain. Germline values: CDR1 LGHNA, CDR2 YSLEER. The V end was cut by 0 bases, the J end by 3 bases, with 14 bases between. This CDR3 is 16 amino acids long. The CDR3 sequence is CASSQEAGFRYTEAFF. In DNA form, the CDR3 reads TGCGCCAGCAGCCAAGAAGCCGGGTTTCGGTACACTGAAGCTTTCTTT.

The chain has TRBV5-1 and TRBJ2-6; D gene uncertain. This CDR3 comprises 14 residues. Trimming left V 3 bases short and J 3 bases short, with 7 bases between. The germline V gene encodes CDR1 SGHRS and CDR2 YFSETQ. The CDR3 DNA is TGCGCCAGCAGCTCTACGAGTGGGGCCAACGTCCTGACTTTC. Protein sequence: CASSSTSGANVLTF.

The chain employs TRBV6-4 and TRBJ2-1, with TRBD2 identical over 7 bases. Germline CDR1 MRHNA, CDR2 SNTAGT. This CDR3 has 15 amino acids. Trimming took 6 bases from V and 0 from J; bases not matched to a gene: 5. This CDR3 is CASRELAVSYNEQFF. The CDR3 DNA reads as TGTGCCAGCAGAGAGCTAGCGGTCTCCTACAATGAGCAGTTCTTC.

This chain uses TRBV18 with TRBJ1-1; D unresolved. Trimming pared 2 bases from V and 3 bases from J, leaving 7 bases between. Germline CDR1 reads KGHSH; CDR2 reads LQKENI. The CDR3 has 13 amino acids. CDR3 coding DNA: TGTGCCAGCTCACCAGGGGAGGACACTGAAGCTTTCTTT. Protein sequence: CASSPGEDTEAFF. Combining the CDR3 with reference TRBV18 and TRBJ1-1 gives the whole variable domain NAGVMQNPRHLVRRRGQEARLRCSPMKGHSHVYWYRQLPEEGLKFMVYLQKENIIDESGMPKERFSAEFPKEGPSILRIQQVVRGDSAAYFCASSPGEDTEAFFGQGTRLTVV.

This chain connects TRBV20-1 to TRBJ1-2, with D maybe TRBD1 (5 bases). Looked up from germline, CDR1 is DFQATT and CDR2 is SNEGSKA (reference sequence). This CDR3 region has 11 residues. V lost 5 bases to trimming and J lost 7 bases, with 11 bases between them. The CDR3 DNA reads TGCAGTGCTTCCAGGGTCCGTGGCTACACCTTC. Protein: CSASRVRGYTF.

Notes on this clone: Other DNA variants within this sample encode the same CDR3. V gene TRBV2 combines with J gene TRBJ2-3; 7 nucleotides agree with TRBD2. This CDR3 contains 14 residues. The germline CDR1 and CDR2 sequences are SNHLY and FYNNEI. Losses at the gene ends were 4 bases for V and 1 base for J; bases not matched to a gene: 2. CDR3 amino acids: CASSGLAGTDTQYF. The CDR3 DNA follows: TGTGCCAGCAGTGGGCTAGCGGGCACAGATACGCAGTATTTT.

The chain uses TRBV20-1 and TRBJ2-5, with a possible D match to TRBD1 (6 bases). The CDR3 extends over 11 amino acids. CDR1 and CDR2 (germline): DFQATT, SNEGSKA (reference sequence). The CDR3 DNA reads TGCTGGGGGCCCGGGGTAAAGACCCAGTACTTC. It is translated as CWGPGVKTQYF.

This rearrangement joins TRBV2 to TRBJ2-2; the match to TRBD2 covers 12 bases. Germline V CDR1 and CDR2: SNHLY, FYNNEI. V trimming: 6 bases; J trimming: 6 bases; junction bases outside the gene matches: 8. CDR3 length equals 16 residues. The chain's CDR3 is CASSPLAGGRAGELFF. DNA of the CDR3: TGTGCCAGCAGCCCCCTAGCGGGAGGGAGGGCCGGGGAGCTGTTTTTT.

The J gene is TRBJ2-3, the V gene TRBV9, with D perhaps matching TRBD1 (8 bases). V gave up 1 base and J gave up 1 base, with 10 bases separating them. Germline assignment: CDR1 SGDLS and CDR2 YYNGEE. The CDR3 is made up of 15 amino acids. In DNA form, the CDR3 reads TGTGCCAGCAGCGTAACAGGGGGGGGCACAGATACGCAGTATTTT. Translated, it gives CASSVTGGGTDTQYF.